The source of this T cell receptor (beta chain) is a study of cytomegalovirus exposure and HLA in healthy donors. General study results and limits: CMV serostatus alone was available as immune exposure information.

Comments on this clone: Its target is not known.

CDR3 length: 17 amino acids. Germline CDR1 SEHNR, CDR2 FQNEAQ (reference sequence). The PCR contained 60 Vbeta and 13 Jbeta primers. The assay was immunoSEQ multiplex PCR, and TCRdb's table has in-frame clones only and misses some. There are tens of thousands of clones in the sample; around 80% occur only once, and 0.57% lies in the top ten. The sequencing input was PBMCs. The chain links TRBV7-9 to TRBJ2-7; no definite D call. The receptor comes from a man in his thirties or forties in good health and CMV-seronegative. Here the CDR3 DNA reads TGTTCCAGCAGCTCCCGAGACACGGCCCCTCGTTTATACGAGCAGTACGTC. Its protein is CSSSSRDTAPRLYEQYV.